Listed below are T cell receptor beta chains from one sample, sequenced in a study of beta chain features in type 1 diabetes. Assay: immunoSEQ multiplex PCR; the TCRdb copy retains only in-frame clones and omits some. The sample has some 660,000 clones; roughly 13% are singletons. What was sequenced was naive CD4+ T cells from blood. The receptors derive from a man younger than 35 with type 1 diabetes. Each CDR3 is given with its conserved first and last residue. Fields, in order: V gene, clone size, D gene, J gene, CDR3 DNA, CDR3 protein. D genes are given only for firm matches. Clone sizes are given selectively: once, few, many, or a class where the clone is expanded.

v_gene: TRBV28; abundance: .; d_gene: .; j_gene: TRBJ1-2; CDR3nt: TGTGCCAGCAGTTCCGGCGGAGGGGGAGCAGGTGGCTACACCTTC; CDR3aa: CASSSGGGGAGGYTF
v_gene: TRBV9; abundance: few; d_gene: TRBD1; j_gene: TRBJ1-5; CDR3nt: TGTGCCAGCAGCGTTGGGACAGGGTACGACCAGCCCCAGCATTTT; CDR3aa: CASSVGTGYDQPQHF
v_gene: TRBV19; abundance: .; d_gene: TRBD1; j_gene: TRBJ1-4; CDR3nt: TGTGCCACTTCCGGGACAGGGGTTGAAAAACTGTTTTTT; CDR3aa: CATSGTGVEKLFF
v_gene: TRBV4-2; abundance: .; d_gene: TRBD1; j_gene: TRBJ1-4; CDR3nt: TGTGCCAGCAGCCAAGATCGGGCAGGGGGGAATGAAAAACTGTTTTTT; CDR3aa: CASSQDRAGGNEKLFF
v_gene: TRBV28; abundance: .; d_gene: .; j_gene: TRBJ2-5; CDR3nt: TGTGCCAGCAAAACTAGTGGGGAGACCCAGTACTTC; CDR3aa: CASKTSGETQYF
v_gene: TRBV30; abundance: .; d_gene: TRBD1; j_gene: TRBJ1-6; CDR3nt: TGTGCCTTCGGGACAGGGTTGATTCTGAAAAATTCACCCCTCCACTTT; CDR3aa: CAFGTGLILKNSPLHF
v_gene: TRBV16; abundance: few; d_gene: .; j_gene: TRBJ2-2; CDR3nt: TGTGCCAGCAGCCAAAACACCGGGGAGCTGTTTTTT; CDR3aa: CASSQNTGELFF
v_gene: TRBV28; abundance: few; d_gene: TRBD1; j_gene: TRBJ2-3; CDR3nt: TGTGCCAGCAGAAAAGGGGGCGAAGGAGATACGCAGTATTTT; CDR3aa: CASRKGGEGDTQYF
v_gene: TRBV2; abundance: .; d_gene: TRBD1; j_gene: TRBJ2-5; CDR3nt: TGTGCCAGCAGTGAAGCGACAGGGTCGGAAGAGACCCAGTACTTC; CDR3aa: CASSEATGSEETQYF
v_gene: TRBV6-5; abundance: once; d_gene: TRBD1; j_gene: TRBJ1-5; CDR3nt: TGTGCCAGCAGTTACTCGTGGGACAGGGGCCAGCCCCAGCATTTT; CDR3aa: CASSYSWDRGQPQHF
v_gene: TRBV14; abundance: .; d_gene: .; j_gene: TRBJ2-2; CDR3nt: TGTGCCAGCAGCCCGACAGGAGGGACCGGGGAGCTGTTTTTT; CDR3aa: CASSPTGGTGELFF
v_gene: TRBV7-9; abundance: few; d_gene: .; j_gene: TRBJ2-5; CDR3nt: TGTGCCAGCAGCCTTCTAGACCCCCCAGAGACCCAGTACTTC; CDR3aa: CASSLLDPPETQYF
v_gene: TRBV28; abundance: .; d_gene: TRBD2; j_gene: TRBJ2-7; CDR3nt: TGTGCCAGCAGCGCCGGACTAGCGTCTTCCTACGAGCAGTACTTC; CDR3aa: CASSAGLASSYEQYF
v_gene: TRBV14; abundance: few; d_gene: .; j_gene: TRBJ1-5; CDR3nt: TGTGCCAGCAGCCGGTCAGACAATCAGCCCCAGCATTTT; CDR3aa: CASSRSDNQPQHF
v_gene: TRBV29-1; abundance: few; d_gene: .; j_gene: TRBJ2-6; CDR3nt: TGCAGCGTTGACGTACAGGCCGGGGCCAACGTCCTGACTTTC; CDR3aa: CSVDVQAGANVLTF
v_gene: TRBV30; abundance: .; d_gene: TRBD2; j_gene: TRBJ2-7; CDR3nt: TGTGCCTGGAGTGTAGCGGGAGGATACGAGCAGTACTTC; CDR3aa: CAWSVAGGYEQYF
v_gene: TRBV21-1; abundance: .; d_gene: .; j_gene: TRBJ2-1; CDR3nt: TGTGCCAGCAGCAAAGATATCACTAGCGGGGCGCTCCCCTCTCGGAATGAGCAGTTCTTC; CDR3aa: CASSKDITSGALPSRNEQFF
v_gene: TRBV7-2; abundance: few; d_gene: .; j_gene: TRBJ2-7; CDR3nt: TGTGCCAGCAGCTCGGGACCTGGGGGCTACGAGCAGTACTTC; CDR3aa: CASSSGPGGYEQYF
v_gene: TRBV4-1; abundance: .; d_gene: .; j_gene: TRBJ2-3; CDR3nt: TGCGCCAGCAGGGGCCACGGGGGCCTAGATACGCAGTATTTT; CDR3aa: CASRGHGGLDTQYF
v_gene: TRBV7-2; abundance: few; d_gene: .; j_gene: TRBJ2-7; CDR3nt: TGTGCCAGCAGCTTAGCGGCCAGGGCCTACGAGCAGTACTTC; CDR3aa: CASSLAARAYEQYF
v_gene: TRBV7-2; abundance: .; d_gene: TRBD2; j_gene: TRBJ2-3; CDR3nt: TGTGCCAGCAGCTTCGCGGGGGGGCCTGGTACAGATACGCAGTATTTT; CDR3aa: CASSFAGGPGTDTQYF
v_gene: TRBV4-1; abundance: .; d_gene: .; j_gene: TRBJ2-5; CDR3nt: TGCGCCAGCAGCCACCTGAGAGGGGGGTCGAGGGAGACCCAGTACTTC; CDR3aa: CASSHLRGGSRETQYF
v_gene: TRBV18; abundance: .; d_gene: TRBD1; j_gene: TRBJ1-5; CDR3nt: TGTGCCAGCTCGCCCTCAGGGACAGGGTTAACTCAGCCCCAGCATTTT; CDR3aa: CASSPSGTGLTQPQHF
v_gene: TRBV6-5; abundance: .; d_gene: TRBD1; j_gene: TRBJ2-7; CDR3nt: TGTGCCAGCAGTTACTCGGGACAGTTAAGCTACGAGCAGTACTTC; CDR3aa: CASSYSGQLSYEQYF
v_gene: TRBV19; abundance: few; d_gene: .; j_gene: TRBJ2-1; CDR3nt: TGTGCCAGTACCCTAAGGGGGACACCCGCCTACAATGAGCAGTTCTTC; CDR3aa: CASTLRGTPAYNEQFF
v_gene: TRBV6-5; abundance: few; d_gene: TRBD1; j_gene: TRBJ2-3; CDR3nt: TGTGCCAGCAGTTATTCTACAGGGGTTTATACGCAGTATTTT; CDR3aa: CASSYSTGVYTQYF
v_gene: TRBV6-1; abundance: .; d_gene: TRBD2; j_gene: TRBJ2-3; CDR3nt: TGTGCCAGCAGTGTGGGGGGGAGCGGAGTCGCAGATACGCAGTATTTT; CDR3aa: CASSVGGSGVADTQYF